The 2 T cell receptor beta chains given below trace back to one sample, sequenced in a study of T cells in Graves' hyperthyroidism and ophthalmopathy. TCR beta CDR3 region amplification was performed from RNA transcripts. A first-round RT-PCR of the TCR CDR3 used the HTBI primer set. TCRdb passed the multiplex PCR reads through MiXCR, listing each CDR3 protein once. In the table there are about 600,000 distinct CDR3 sequences, about a sixth of which are singletons. The sequencing sample was made of blood. These TCRs come from a woman in her thirties or forties with Graves' ophthalmopathy.

This clonotype was counted only a few times. The V and J genes are TRBV20-1 and TRBJ2-5; TRBD2 matches 9 bases. V trimming: 3 bases; J trimming: 5 bases; junction bases outside the gene matches: 7. The CDR3 extends over 14 amino acids. Germline assignment: CDR1 DFQATT and CDR2 SNEGSKA (reference sequence). The CDR3 sequence: CSASGGGRGETQYF. The CDR3 bases are TGCAGTGCTAGTGGGGGCGGGAGGGGCGAGACCCAGTACTTC.

This clonotype was detected many times. The chain has TRBV27 and TRBJ2-3; TRBD2 aligns across 7 bases. The germline V gene encodes CDR1 MNHEY and CDR2 SMNVEV (reference sequence). V was clipped by 8 bases and J by 0 bases; unmatched bases: 8. The CDR3 extends over 15 amino acids. The CDR3 region is CASRKRETSTDTQYF. The CDR3 coding sequence is TGTGCCAGCCGGAAGCGGGAAACTAGCACAGATACGCAGTATTTT.